This TCR beta chain was found in a study of early T cells in non-severe SARS-CoV-2 infection. Remarks on this clonotype: Antigen unknown.

Separate cDNA molecules each had unique molecular identifiers attached to them. Using its own MiXCR run on the 5' RACE reads, TCRdb lists one record per CDR3 protein. The sample has 75,000 to 90,000 distinct CDR3 sequences, about 6% seen once. Germline V lookup: CDR1 SGDLS, CDR2 YYNGEE. The CDR3 has 12 residues. Trimming left V 3 bases short and J 2 bases short, with 5 bases between. Notes on the study in general: The VDJdb matching leaned toward anti-spike CD8 responses and overlooked private and CD4 specificities.

The sequenced material came from whole blood. The chain has TRBV9 and TRBJ1-1, with D uncertain. This TCR was sampled from an adult who was a healthcare worker with PCR-confirmed SARS-CoV-2 infection or an uninfected control (not recorded which). CDR3 bases: TGTGCCAGCAGCGACAGAAACACTGAAGCTTTCTTT. This gives the protein CASSDRNTEAFF.